This T cell receptor beta chain originates from a study of blood T cell repertoires in COVID-19. Turning to the study itself: Acute-phase and convalescent COVID-19 samples originated in the United States, Italy and Spain. PBMCs, B-cell-depleted T cells, or T cells were the source of the cDNA or gDNA that made up the material.

The V gene end was trimmed by 3 bases and the J gene end by 4 bases; junction bases not matched to a gene: 6. The germline CDR1 and CDR2 sequences are DFQATT and SNEGSKA (reference sequence). The CDR3 contains 15 residues. In the authors' methods: Amplification with reference gene primers provided the estimates of nucleated cell counts. Clones were read by immunoSEQ multiplex PCR, and TCRdb kept only the in-frame ones, dropping some. The DNA was the basis for D and trimming; V, J and clone size are from that table. This sample carries 120,000 to 150,000 clones, about 74% of them seen once, and the ten largest clones take about 15%.

This sequence was found in a man in his fifties with acute or convalescent COVID-19. The sequenced sample consisted of peripheral blood. V is TRBV20-1 and J is TRBJ2-5; TRBD2 agrees at 12 bases. The CDR3 DNA reads TGCAGTGCTAGTAGGGCTAGCGGGGGGGCAGAGACCCAGTACTTC. It yields the protein CSASRASGGAETQYF.